The 5 T cell receptor beta chains below were found in one sample sequenced in a study of regulatory T cells in long-lasting Graves disease. Time point noted: newly diagnosed GD, antithyroid drugs for less than 3 months. Construction of the TCR library relied on RNA isolated from PBMCs. Assembly of TCR beta libraries relied on iRepertoire HTBI primers together with Arm-PCR of CDR3 regions. TCRdb re-derived calls from the multiplex PCR reads in MiXCR, one entry per CDR3 protein. The table shows some 200,000 distinct CDR3 sequences, with around 20% occurring only once. This same sample was also taken into another study, of T cells in Graves' hyperthyroidism and ophthalmopathy.

The sample consisted of peripheral blood mononuclear cells (PBMCs), taken at new diagnosis, from a patient treated with antithyroid drugs. The receptors were sampled from a woman in her twenties or thirties with Graves disease.

Ten or more counts support this clonotype. The J gene is TRBJ1-3, the V gene TRBV28; a possible D gene is TRBD1 (6 bases). V was shortened by 3 bases and J by 2 bases, with 11 bases between the two germline ends. From germline, CDR1 is MDHEN and CDR2 SYDVKM. This CDR3 has 15 amino acids. CDR3 region: CASSFRDTAGNTIYF. For the CDR3, the DNA is TGTGCCAGCAGTTTTAGGGACACCGCTGGAAACACCATATATTTT.

This clonotype was observed at least ten times. The rearrangement uses TRBV11-2 and TRBJ1-1, with 7 bases aligning to TRBD1. The V gene's germline CDR1 is SGHAT and CDR2 FQNNGV. The CDR3 totals 14 residues. V was clipped by 5 bases and J by 1 base; unmatched bases: 4. CDR3 in amino acids: CASSAGQRNTEAFF. CDR3 DNA sequence: TGTGCCAGCAGCGCGGGACAGAGGAACACTGAAGCTTTCTTT.

This clonotype was recorded many times. V and J are TRBV30 and TRBJ1-1; D possibly corresponds to TRBD1 (6 bases). The ends were cut back, 1 base at V and 5 bases at J, with 11 bases in the middle. The CDR3 sequence is 13 residues long. Germline assignment: CDR1 GTSNPN and CDR2 SVGIG (reference sequence). This CDR3 is CAWSAGARTEAFF. CDR3 coding DNA: TGTGCCTGGAGTGCGGGGGCGAGGACTGAAGCTTTCTTT.

This clonotype was detected ten times or more. The V call is TRBV30, the J call TRBJ1-2; TRBD1 is a possible D gene (6 bases). V was trimmed by 4 bases and J by 2 bases, leaving 11 bases between them. The CDR3 runs 13 residues. The germline CDR1 and CDR2 sequences are GTSNPN and SVGIG (reference sequence). The CDR3 region has the DNA TGTGCCTGGAAACAGAGGGGGAACTATGGCTACACCTTC. Its protein is CAWKQRGNYGYTF. The variable domain in full, completed from reference TRBV30 and TRBJ1-2, reads SQTIHQWPATLVQPVGSPLSLECTVEGTSNPNLYWYRQAAGRGLQLLFYSVGIGQISSEVPQNLSASRPQDRQFILSSKKLLLSDSGFYLCAWKQRGNYGYTFGSGTRLTVV.

V gene TRBV27 combines with J gene TRBJ2-1; 11 nucleotides align to TRBD2. CDR3 length: 17 amino acids. V shed 6 bases, J shed 1 base, and the junction held 8 bases outside the gene matches. Germline V gene sequence: CDR1 MNHEY, CDR2 SMNVEV (reference sequence). The CDR3 loop reads CASRPTSGVSSYNEQFF. CDR3 nucleotides: TGTGCCAGCAGACCGACTAGCGGGGTTAGTTCCTACAATGAGCAGTTCTTC.